This TCR beta chain was captured by sequencing in a study of post-analysis software for immune sequencing data (dated by TCRdb to about 2015). Background on the whole study: Relapsing-remitting, secondary progressive and progressive-relapsing multiple sclerosis were recorded as disease courses, and subtype annotation was lacking for some patients. Patient repertoires were compared against over ten previously published healthy control repertoires from donors aged about 6 to 28 years. A subset of samples was prepared in parallel using single-end sample barcoding, then pooled and co-amplified after Illumina adapter ligation.

The paper's findings and limits, for the study overall: When samples were clustered directly using the F measure, samples prepared in the same batch co-clustered strongly, which prompted a batch-effect correction. The control group was slightly older than the multiple sclerosis patient group. Compared with controls, multiple sclerosis patients had significantly lower normalized Chao1 diversity, a finding suggesting substantial peripheral T-cell clonal expansion.

This clonotype has only one observation. What this receptor recognizes is not known. One base away there is no much larger clone; base qualities are not given. TCR beta repertoires were profiled from peripheral blood of about a dozen young patients with multiple sclerosis to demonstrate the VDJtools post-analysis software. The multiple sclerosis patients were children and adolescents ranging in age from roughly 6 to 15 years. The receptor library was made with PCR. Reads for this sample came from an Illumina HiSeq 2500. To reduce PCR and sequencing biases, unique molecular identifiers were incorporated into the TCR beta cDNA libraries. Per 1 to 10 million input T cells, some 500,000 cDNA molecules were obtained, such that each molecule approximated one T cell. The same protocol used for the earlier healthy control dataset was applied to prepare and sequence the patient libraries. Within a given batch, samples were prepared together, multiplexed and sequenced on the same HiSeq lane. The original methods were these. MIGEC handled the raw barcoded reads, throwing out single-read molecular identifier groups before consensus assembly and CDR3 extraction. Clonotype tables were post-analysed with VDJtools, normalizing diversity by down-sampling all datasets to the smallest sample size. Repertoire overlap clustering matched CDR3 amino acid but not nucleotide sequences to correct batch-related cross-sample contamination. The public sequencing data were trimmed at Q25 with fastp and processed into clonotypes with MiXCR by TCRdb, which kept only in-frame beta chains. One record per CDR3 amino acid sequence lists the most common genes and DNA. TCRdb's processing, not the study's, gives the V and J calls here. The table for this sample lists about 770,000 distinct CDR3 sequences; around 45% of them were counted only once. The top ten hold 4.9% of the sample.

The material sequenced was blood. The sequence was collected from a girl between 5 and 17 years old with multiple sclerosis.

The nucleotides are TGTGCCAGCAGTTTAAGGAGGGACTACAATGAAAAACTGTTTTTT. Its amino acids are CASSLRRDYNEKLFF. The chain is assembled from TRBV27 and TRBJ1-4, with a tentative D gene TRBD1 over 5 matching bases. The CDR3 holds 15 amino acids from the cysteine to the phenylalanine. This entry keeps only the CDR3 DNA: 45 bases, framed from base 1. The germline ends are 12 bases apart after V is trimmed by 2 bases and J by 5 bases. The CDR1 and CDR2 encoded by the germline V gene (reference sequence) are MNHEY and SMNVEV.